Given below is one T cell receptor beta chain in context. Sequencing was performed with immunoSEQ multiplex PCR; in TCRdb, only in-frame clones are kept and a portion is missing. Among around 63,000 clones listed, over 75% were seen once. This record comes from a study of OX40 agonist ivuxolimab in advanced cancers. The source was CD4+ or CD8+ T cells sorted from blood, collected in a trial of the OX40 agonist ivuxolimab. The TCR comes from an adult with an advanced solid tumor such as melanoma, head and neck, liver or kidney cancer.

CDR3 sequence: CASSSTGYSNQPQHF. The CDR3 DNA sequence: TGTGCCAGCAGCTCGACAGGATATAGCAATCAGCCCCAGCATTTT. The V gene is TRBV7-2, the J gene TRBJ1-5, with a possible D match to TRBD1 (6 bases). Trimming removed 4 bases from V and 0 bases from J, with 10 bases in between. In germline, CDR1 is SGHTA, CDR2 FQGNSA. The CDR3 totals 15 residues.